The present TCR beta chain was sequenced within a study of T cell repertoires in cytomegalovirus infection. Study as a whole: CMV infection and matching HLA type were both indicated by public TCR beta signatures. Study results and caveats: Cumulative public TCR beta family frequency identified CMV carriers with the relevant HLA. Clonotypes of TCR beta that were HLA-C-restricted and CMV-specific dominated the ex vivo response.

The germline V and J ends were trimmed by 8 bases and 0 bases, with 10 bases remaining between them. Germline CDR1 and CDR2: SGHTA and FQGTGA. The length of the CDR3 is 13 residues. Using its own MiXCR run on the reads, TCRdb lists one record per CDR3 protein. The profile shows around 100,000 distinct CDR3 sequences, 15% to 20% of them singletons. Ten or more counts support this clonotype. Its matching antigen is unknown. This chain uses TRBV7-3 with TRBJ2-5; perhaps TRBD2 as D (5 bases). The specimen was PBMCs. The TCR sequence derives from a human donor in good health (CMV status not recorded). Some clones in this sample may be carry-over from other donors' samples. The CDR3 spells CASSGGYQETQYF. CDR3 nucleotide sequence: TGTGCCAGCTCCGGCGGGTACCAAGAGACCCAGTACTTC.